The T cell receptor beta chain described here comes from a study of OX40 agonist ivuxolimab in advanced cancers. Germline CDR1 SGHDT, CDR2 YYEEEE. This CDR3 spans 13 amino acids. Trimming removed 3 bases from V and 7 bases from J, with 10 bases in between. The table came from immunoSEQ multiplex PCR; TCRdb's copy has only in-frame clones and leaves some out. The sample carries roughly 41,000 clones, 82% recorded once. Source: CD4+ or CD8+ T cells sorted from blood, taken in a trial of the OX40 agonist ivuxolimab. The source of this sequence is an adult with an advanced solid tumor such as melanoma, head and neck, liver or kidney cancer. The chain recombines TRBV5-6 with TRBJ2-2; D ambiguous. CDR3 nucleotide sequence: TGTGCCAGCAGCTCCTTAGACCGCGGGGAGCTGTTTTTT. This codes for CASSSLDRGELFF.